The rows below give T cell receptor beta chains drawn from one sample of a study of T-cell reconstitution after alpha-beta-depleted transplantation in children. TCRdb re-analysed the PCR reads in MiXCR, keeping a single row per CDR3 protein. Of about 160,000 distinct CDR3 sequences listed, around 10% are singletons. This sample comprised PBMCs, obtained before TCRalphabeta/CD19-depleted stem cell transplant. These receptors all come from a boy aged 2 to 10 with acute myeloid leukemia, due to receive a stem cell transplant. Both conserved end residues are trimmed from each CDR3. A D gene is named only where the DNA matches it firmly.

J | D | V | length | CDR3
TRBJ2-1 | . | TRBV11-2 | 14 | ASSLAIDISYNEQF
TRBJ2-1 | TRBD2 | TRBV7-2 | 12 | ASSLWTSVDEQF
TRBJ1-5 | . | TRBV12-3/TRBV12-4 | 12 | ASSLRQGNQPQH
TRBJ2-2 | TRBD2 | TRBV4-1 | 12 | ASSQKRESGELF
TRBJ1-2 | TRBD1 | TRBV5-1 | 14 | ASSRNRGQGATGYT
TRBJ2-2 | . | TRBV5-4 | 11 | ASSFDSAGELF
TRBJ1-5 | . | TRBV3-1 | 12 | ASSQGRGSQPQH
TRBJ2-1 | . | TRBV11-2 | 14 | ASSLVRGDLRGEQF
TRBJ1-4 | TRBD1 | TRBV7-9 | 12 | ASSQDRGREKLF
TRBJ2-2 | TRBD2 | TRBV5-1 | 16 | ASSLESSGFANTGELF
TRBJ2-3 | TRBD2 | TRBV20-1 | 13 | SAGARERGFDTQY
TRBJ2-7 | . | TRBV19 | 13 | ASSIFAGSSYEQY
TRBJ1-2 | . | TRBV7-2 | 9 | ASETHYGYT
TRBJ1-1 | . | TRBV27 | 11 | ASSLGPDTEAF
TRBJ2-3 | . | TRBV14 | 12 | ASSRRTATDTQY
TRBJ1-2 | TRBD1 | TRBV28 | 13 | ASSTPGTGTHGYT
TRBJ2-6 | TRBD1 | TRBV9 | 15 | ASSSRQGSSGANVLT
TRBJ2-3 | TRBD1 | TRBV9 | 13 | ASSNRGTGTDTQY
TRBJ2-3 | TRBD2 | TRBV29-1 | 16 | SGELGLAGGVVTDTQY
TRBJ2-7 | . | TRBV28 | 13 | ASSLGGSPSYEQY
TRBJ2-5 | . | TRBV20-1 | 10 | SARALQETQY
TRBJ1-1 | TRBD1 | TRBV12-5 | 14 | ASGSSPGGEDTEAF
TRBJ1-3 | . | TRBV7-9 | 15 | ASSLTIDSGTGNTIY
TRBJ2-1 | . | TRBV18 | 13 | ASSQLVGDYNEQF
TRBJ1-2 | . | TRBV20-1 | 11 | SATQGYSYGYT
TRBJ2-1 | TRBD2 | TRBV15 | 11 | ATGHGGDNEQF
TRBJ1-2 | . | TRBV3-1 | 11 | ASSQDRSFGFT
TRBJ2-2 | . | TRBV7-7 | 10 | ASSLDAGELF
TRBJ1-1 | TRBD1 | TRBV7-9 | 11 | ASRQTGGTEAF
TRBJ2-1 | TRBD2 | TRBV5-6 | 11 | ASSSETSGRQF
TRBJ1-1 | . | TRBV5-5 | 14 | ASSWSNYILGTEAF
TRBJ1-4 | . | TRBV6-5 | 14 | ASSYTGRSTNEKLF
TRBJ2-6 | . | TRBV19 | 17 | ASSLRDSGLLSGANVLT
TRBJ2-5 | . | TRBV7-7 | 11 | ASSLLEPETQY
TRBJ2-1 | . | TRBV27 | 12 | ASSYWGPRDEQF
TRBJ1-1 | TRBD1 | TRBV7-3 | 12 | ASSLTPGQGEAF
TRBJ1-1 | . | TRBV20-1 | 11 | SARAHRVAEAS
TRBJ2-5 | TRBD1 | TRBV20-1 | 12 | SAPPGQGRGTQY
TRBJ2-7 | . | TRBV5-1 | 11 | ASRLLVVGEQY
TRBJ2-5 | TRBD2 | TRBV7-2 | 13 | ASSGSSGRRETQY
TRBJ1-2 | . | TRBV4-1 | 10 | ASSQGGRGYT
TRBJ1-5 | TRBD1 | TRBV28 | 13 | ASSFGDRTNQPQH
TRBJ2-1 | TRBD2 | TRBV11-2 | 13 | ASSASAGRNNEQF
TRBJ2-5 | TRBD2 | TRBV28 | 14 | ASSFRREDHQETQY
TRBJ1-2 | . | TRBV6-1 | 12 | ASTRTIFGYGYT
TRBJ1-6 | TRBD1 | TRBV20-1 | 13 | SAPTGGNNNSPLH
TRBJ1-1 | . | TRBV12-3/TRBV12-4 | 12 | ASSSSRLKREAF
TRBJ2-3 | TRBD2 | TRBV3-1 | 15 | ASSQDTSGESTDTQY
TRBJ2-7 | . | TRBV2 | 10 | ASGRDTYEQY
TRBJ1-2 | . | TRBV11-2 | 11 | ASRADRNYGYT
TRBJ1-2 | . | TRBV7-9 | 14 | ASSRGDQGRAYGYT